Following are 27 T cell receptor beta chains from one sample sequenced in a study of blood T cells in healthy people across ages. A second PCR, run for roughly 7 to 11 cycles, used a sample-barcoded 5' primer plus a J-beta primer mix. TCRdb reprocessed the 5' RACE reads with MiXCR, giving one entry per CDR3 protein. The top ten hold roughly 25% of the sample, which has around 780,000 distinct CDR3 sequences, around 50% seen once. Sequenced: blood. The receptor set was obtained from a man between 35 and 55 years old in good health.

The chain uses TRBV4-2 and TRBJ2-7; 10 bases map to TRBD2. The germline gives CDR1 LGHNA, CDR2 YNFKEQ. The V gene end was trimmed by 0 bases and the J gene end by 10 bases; junction bases not matched to a gene: 9. The CDR3 has 15 residues. The CDR3 loop reads CASSQDASGGGNQYF. Here the CDR3 DNA reads TGTGCCAGCAGCCAAGACGCGAGCGGGGGGGGGAACCAGTACTTC.

This chain links TRBV6-2 or TRBV6-3 with TRBJ2-7, with 7 bases identical to TRBD1. Trimming cost V 5 bases and J 2 bases; bases outside gene matches: 6. The CDR3 totals 14 residues. Germline CDR1 MNHEY, CDR2 SVGEGT. The CDR3 here is CASSKGQVTYEQYF. The CDR3 coding sequence is TGTGCCAGCAGTAAAGGACAGGTCACCTACGAGCAGTACTTC.

This rearrangement joins TRBV15 to TRBJ2-1; D may be TRBD1 (6 bases). The length of the CDR3 is 14 residues. V was pared by 9 bases and J by 10 bases, with 22 bases between. CDR1 LNHNV and CDR2 YYDKDF come from the germline V gene (reference sequence). CDR3 residues: CATRPGHQSREQFF. The CDR3 DNA reads as TGTGCCACGAGGCCGGGACACCAATCTCGGGAGCAGTTCTTC.

The J gene is TRBJ2-1, the V gene TRBV6-2 or TRBV6-3; the match to TRBD2 covers 9 bases. This CDR3 contains 15 residues. Per the germline V gene, CDR1 is MNHEY and CDR2 is SVGEGT. V trimming: 6 bases; J trimming: 0 bases; junction bases outside the gene matches: 3. CDR3 nucleotide sequence: TGTGCCAGCAGGCTAGCGGGGTTCTCCTACAATGAGCAGTTCTTC. Translated, it gives CASRLAGFSYNEQFF.

The V call is TRBV21-1, the J call TRBJ2-7; TRBD1 was called by the table and not checked on the DNA. TRBV21-1 represents a pseudogene. CDR3 length: 17 amino acids. CDR3 sequence: CASSNPPGQGTYYEQYF. In DNA, the CDR3 is TGTGCCAGCAGCAATCCCCCGGGACAGGGGACCTACTACGAGCAGTACTTC.

The V call is TRBV20-1, the J call TRBJ2-3; no firm D call. CDR1 DFQATT and CDR2 SNEGSKA come from the germline V gene (reference sequence). The germline V and J ends were trimmed by 0 bases and 3 bases, with 13 bases remaining between them. The CDR3 consists of 15 residues. CDR3 nucleotide sequence: TGCAGTGCTAGAGATTTAGGGCCCCTAACAGATACGCAGTATTTT. Translation: CSARDLGPLTDTQYF.

The rearrangement links TRBV29-1 to TRBJ1-1; the match to TRBD1 covers 7 bases. The germline CDR1 and CDR2 sequences are SQVTM and ANQGSEA. Trimming at V came to 6 bases and at J to 4 bases, leaving 5 bases not matched to a gene. The CDR3 contains 12 residues. This CDR3 reads CSVRDSVTEAFF. CDR3 nucleotide sequence: TGCAGCGTCCGGGACAGCGTCACTGAAGCTTTCTTT.

The chain couples TRBV7-8 to TRBJ2-1; D gene uncertain. CDR1 and CDR2 (germline): SGHVS, FQNEAQ. The CDR3 is 16 amino acids. V lost 3 bases and J lost 4, with 16 bases in between. The CDR3 is CASSLSGRLQYNEQFF. The CDR3, as DNA: TGTGCCAGCAGCTTGTCAGGACGGCTACAATACAATGAGCAGTTCTTC.

This clonotype has more than one count but fewer than ten. The chain is built from TRBV7-6 and TRBJ2-5; 10 bases agree with TRBD1. From germline, CDR1 is SGHVS and CDR2 FNYEAQ. The CDR3 length is 19 residues. V gave up 2 bases and J gave up 3 bases; unmatched junction bases: 15. The CDR3 sequence: CASSLNGPSGTGAKETQYF. The DNA of the CDR3 is TGTGCCAGCAGCTTAAATGGCCCTTCCGGGACAGGGGCCAAAGAGACCCAGTACTTC.

The rearrangement joins TRBV10-3 to TRBJ2-2, with D perhaps matching TRBD1 (6 bases). The germline V gene has CDR1 ENHRY and CDR2 SYGVKD. CDR3 length: 15 amino acids. Between the trimmed V and J ends, which lost 10 bases and 0 bases, there was a span of 15 bases. In DNA form, the CDR3 reads TGTGCCACCACACCGGGGACATCGAACACCGGGGAGCTGTTTTTT. It codes for CATTPGTSNTGELFF.

The chain has TRBV20-1 and TRBJ2-1; unclear D gene. Germline V gives CDR1 DFQATT, CDR2 SNEGSKA (reference sequence). The germline V and J ends were trimmed by 5 bases and 9 bases, with 17 bases remaining between them. There are 13 residues in the CDR3. The CDR3 region has the DNA TGCAGTGCTTTCCTGACTCGAGGTGGTGAGCAGTTCTTC. Its translation: CSAFLTRGGEQFF.

In this sample, this clonotype turned up a few times. V and J are TRBV6-6 and TRBJ2-5, with D hard to call. Germline V gives CDR1 MNHNY, CDR2 SVGAGI (reference sequence). The CDR3 has 14 amino acids. Trimming removed 2 bases from V and 2 bases from J, with 9 bases in between. CDR3 sequence reads: CASSYTGRQETQYF. CDR3 bases: TGTGCCAGCAGTTACACGGGCAGGCAAGAGACCCAGTACTTC.

The rearrangement joins TRBV4-3 to TRBJ2-1; TRBD2 matches 7 bases. Looked up from germline, CDR1 is LGHNA and CDR2 is YSLEER. This CDR3 has 17 residues. Germline trimming cut 3 bases from V and 7 bases from J; bases unmatched to any gene: 15. CDR3: CASSQSVLAGAGNEQFF. DNA for the CDR3: TGCGCCAGCAGCCAGAGCGTACTCGCGGGAGCTGGGAATGAGCAGTTCTTC.

The chain uses TRBV10-3 and TRBJ1-6; D is possibly TRBD1 (5 bases). The V end lost 0 bases, the J end lost 8 bases, and 20 bases lay between the germline ends. The length of the CDR3 is 18 residues. The germline V gene has CDR1 ENHRY and CDR2 SYGVKD. The CDR3 sequence is CAISESTPGLQGHSPLHF. The DNA of the CDR3 is TGTGCCATCAGTGAGTCCACCCCGGGACTCCAAGGCCATTCACCCCTCCACTTT.

The rearrangement joins TRBV20-1 to TRBJ2-7, with 7 bases aligning to TRBD1. Germline trimming cut 6 bases from V and 5 bases from J; bases unmatched to any gene: 10. CDR3 length equals 13 residues. The germline CDR1 and CDR2 sequences are DFQATT and SNEGSKA (reference sequence). The CDR3 DNA is TGCAGTGCCCCCAGACAGGGTAGCCACGAGCAGTACTTC. Its translation: CSAPRQGSHEQYF.

Only a few counts were recorded for this clonotype. This rearrangement joins TRBV7-2 to TRBJ2-5; 7 positions agree with TRBD2. V gave up 5 bases and J gave up 5 bases; unmatched junction bases: 11. The CDR3 has 15 amino acids. Germline-derived CDR1 and CDR2 are SGHTA and FQGNSA. CDR3 sequence (DNA): TGTGCCAGCAGCCCGCTAGCGGCCGGCCGGGAGACCCAGTACTTC. Residues: CASSPLAAGRETQYF. The full variable domain, completed using reference TRBV7-2 and TRBJ2-5, is GAGVSQSPSNKVTEKGKDVELRCDPISGHTALYWYRQSLGQGLEFLIYFQGNSAPDKSGLPSDRFSAERTGGSVSTLTIQRTQQEDSAVYLCASSPLAAGRETQYFGPGTRLLVL.

The rearrangement uses TRBV6-2 or TRBV6-3 and TRBJ2-4; TRBD1 aligns across 9 bases. TRBJ2-5 matches the DNA end more closely, so the J call is doubtful. CDR3 length equals 15 residues. Germline CDR1 is MNHEY and CDR2 is SVGEGT. The CDR3 reads CASRRFSGQGETQYF. CDR3 DNA: TGTGCCAGCAGGCGATTTTCGGGACAGGGAGAGACCCAGTACTTC.

On this clonotype itself: A single base separates this from a much larger clone, so it may be a read error. This chain links TRBV28 with TRBJ2-5, with D uncertain. TRBJ2-7 matches the DNA end more closely, so the J call is doubtful. This CDR3 is 14 amino acids long. Germline V gene sequence: CDR1 MDHEN, CDR2 SYDVKM. The CDR3 nucleotides are TGTGCCAGCAGTTCGGGTTTTGACAACCACGAGCAGTACTTC. Its protein is CASSSGFDNHEQYF.

This chain links TRBV7-6 with TRBJ2-3; D is undetermined. The CDR3 contains 14 residues. CDR1 and CDR2 from the germline V gene are SGHVS and FNYEAQ. V dropped 2 bases and J dropped 2 bases, with 8 bases sitting between them. The CDR3, as DNA: TGTGCCAGCAGCTTATATTCCCACACAGATACGCAGTATTTT. Translation gives CASSLYSHTDTQYF.

This clonotype was picked up a small number of times. The chain employs TRBV5-1 and TRBJ2-5; 10 bases are shared with TRBD1. This CDR3 region has 15 residues. Trimming removed 4 bases from V and 2 bases from J; junction bases left unmatched: 5. Germline V CDR1 and CDR2: SGHRS, YFSETQ. The CDR3 loop is CASSPVDRGQETQYF. DNA for the CDR3: TGCGCCAGCAGCCCCGTGGACAGGGGGCAAGAGACCCAGTACTTC.

This chain connects TRBV29-1 to TRBJ1-3; D is undetermined. Germline CDR1 SQVTM, CDR2 ANQGSEA. Trimming stripped 5 bases from V and 2 bases from J, with 7 bases between. This CDR3 has 12 amino acids. The CDR3: CSVTDTGNTIYF. The CDR3 nucleotides read TGCAGCGTTACAGATACTGGAAACACCATATATTTT.

The chain is built from TRBV20-1 and TRBJ1-5; perhaps TRBD1 as D (5 bases). With 5 bases removed from V and 0 bases from J, the gap between germline ends came to 11 bases. This CDR3 comprises 14 residues. Germline V lookup: CDR1 DFQATT, CDR2 SNEGSKA (reference sequence). Written as DNA, the CDR3 is TGCAGTGCTGGGGCGCCGCATAGCAATCAGCCCCAGCATTTT. It specifies CSAGAPHSNQPQHF.

This clonotype was counted a few times. The chain combines TRBV5-5 with TRBJ2-6; the match to TRBD1 covers 8 bases. The germline CDR1 and CDR2 sequences are SGHKS and YYEKEE (reference sequence). Unmatched junction bases numbered 6, after V lost 4 bases and J lost 0 bases. The CDR3 contains 17 residues. The CDR3, as DNA: TGTGCCAGCAGCGGACAGGGAATGAGCTCTGGGGCCAACGTCCTGACTTTC. Protein sequence: CASSGQGMSSGANVLTF.

This clonotype came up once. The rearrangement links TRBV6-1 to TRBJ2-3, with D tentatively TRBD2 (5 bases). CDR1 and CDR2 (germline): MNHNS, SASEGT. CDR3 size: 15 residues. With 2 bases removed from V and 1 base from J, the gap between germline ends came to 10 bases. The CDR3 DNA sequence: TGTGCCAGCAGTGAAAGAGGGTCCCGCACAGATACGCAGTATTTT. Translation gives CASSERGSRTDTQYF.

This clonotype came up a few times. This rearrangement joins TRBV29-1 to TRBJ1-1, with TRBD1 matching over 9 bases. Germline lookup yields CDR1 SQVTM and CDR2 ANQGSEA. The CDR3 extends over 13 amino acids. After removal of 5 bases from V and 2 bases from J, the junction contained 3 bases not matched to a gene. This CDR3 reads CSVSDRGNTEAFF. The CDR3 nucleotides read TGCAGCGTTTCGGACAGGGGAAACACTGAAGCTTTCTTT.

This clonotype appeared a single time. This chain links TRBV12-3 or TRBV12-4 with TRBJ2-4, with 9 bases aligning to TRBD1. The DNA end is a closer match to TRBJ2-5, so the J assignment may be wrong. The CDR3 is 15 residues long. CDR3 bases: TGTGCCAGCAGTACCCGGACAGGGGCATGGGAGACCCAGTACTTC. Protein sequence: CASSTRTGAWETQYF.

The V and J genes are TRBV13 and TRBJ2-1; the D is unclear. The V end lost 6 bases, the J end lost 5 bases, and 8 bases lay between the germline ends. CDR1 PRHDT and CDR2 FYEKMQ come from the germline V gene (reference sequence). CDR3 length equals 12 residues. Here the CDR3 reads CASSSLDNEQFF. The DNA for the CDR3 is TGTGCCAGCAGTTCATTAGACAATGAGCAGTTCTTC.